This TCR beta chain was sequenced in a study of T cells in Graves' hyperthyroidism and ophthalmopathy. Study-wide findings and caveats: A model of 13 V-J features distinguished ophthalmopathy from stable hyperthyroidism.

This clonotype has at least ten counts. Antigen unknown. The CDR3 sequence is 13 residues long. Trimming pared 2 bases from V and 8 bases from J, leaving 10 bases between. Germline assignment: CDR1 KGHSH and CDR2 LQKENI. The source material, RNA transcripts, was used to amplify TCR beta CDR3 regions. Carried out on the TCR CDR3, a first-round RT-PCR used the HTBI primer set. TCRdb used MiXCR to reprocess the multiplex PCR reads, holding one entry per CDR3 protein. This sample carries about 590,000 distinct CDR3 sequences, 15% to 19% of them seen once, and the ten largest clones take about 7%. This sequence was found in a woman younger than 45 with Graves' hyperthyroidism. Sequencing was performed on blood. V and J are TRBV18 and TRBJ2-1, with a weak D call TRBD2 (6 bases). The CDR3, as DNA: TGTGCCAGCTCACCAGGAGGGGACCATGAGCAGTTCTTC. Residues: CASSPGGDHEQFF.